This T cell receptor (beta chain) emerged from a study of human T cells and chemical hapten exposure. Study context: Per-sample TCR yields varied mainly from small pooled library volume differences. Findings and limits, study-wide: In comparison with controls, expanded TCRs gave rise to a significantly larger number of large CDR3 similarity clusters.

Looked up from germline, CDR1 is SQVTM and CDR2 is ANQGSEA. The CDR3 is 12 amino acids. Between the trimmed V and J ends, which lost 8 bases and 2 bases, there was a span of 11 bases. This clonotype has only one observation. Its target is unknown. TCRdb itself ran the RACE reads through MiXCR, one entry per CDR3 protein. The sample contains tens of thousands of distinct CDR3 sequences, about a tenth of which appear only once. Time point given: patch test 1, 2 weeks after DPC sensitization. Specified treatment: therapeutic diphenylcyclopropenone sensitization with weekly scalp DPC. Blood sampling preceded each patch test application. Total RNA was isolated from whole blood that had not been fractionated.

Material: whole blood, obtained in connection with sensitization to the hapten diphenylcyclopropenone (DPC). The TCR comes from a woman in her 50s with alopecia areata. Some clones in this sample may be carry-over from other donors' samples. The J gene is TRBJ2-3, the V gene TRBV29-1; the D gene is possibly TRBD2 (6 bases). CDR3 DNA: TGCAGCCACGGCGGGGTCACAGATACGCAGTATTTT. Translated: CSHGGVTDTQYF.